The clone carrying this T cell receptor beta chain was counted once. This entry belongs to a study of blood T cells in healthy people across ages. Whole-study context: Capture by template switching was about one barcoded beta molecule per two T cells.

For the second PCR, which ran for about 6 to 12 cycles, a sample-barcoded 5' primer and a J-beta primer mix were used. TCRdb independently ran MiXCR on the 5' RACE reads; one entry per CDR3 protein. The table lists about 560,000 distinct CDR3 sequences, roughly a quarter of them singletons, with approximately 3.3% in the top ten. V dropped 7 bases and J dropped 4; count of bases not matched to a gene: 11. This CDR3 contains 15 residues. Germline V gene sequence: CDR1 SGHTA, CDR2 FQGNSA. Per sample, at least 5 micrograms of total RNA were extracted. The same data also contributed to another study, on T cells of mothers and their children. This second study notes: A few healthy Caucasian mothers served as donors, and their six children did as well. Normalized overlap was always slightly, never significantly, higher in related than unrelated mother-child pairs.

This rearrangement joins TRBV7-2 to TRBJ2-3; 7 positions match TRBD1. This clonotype was sampled from a boy aged 2 to 10 in good health. Sequenced input: blood. CDR3 in amino acids: CASTANRGPADTQYF. Here the CDR3 DNA reads TGTGCCAGCACAGCGAACAGGGGACCCGCAGATACGCAGTATTTT.